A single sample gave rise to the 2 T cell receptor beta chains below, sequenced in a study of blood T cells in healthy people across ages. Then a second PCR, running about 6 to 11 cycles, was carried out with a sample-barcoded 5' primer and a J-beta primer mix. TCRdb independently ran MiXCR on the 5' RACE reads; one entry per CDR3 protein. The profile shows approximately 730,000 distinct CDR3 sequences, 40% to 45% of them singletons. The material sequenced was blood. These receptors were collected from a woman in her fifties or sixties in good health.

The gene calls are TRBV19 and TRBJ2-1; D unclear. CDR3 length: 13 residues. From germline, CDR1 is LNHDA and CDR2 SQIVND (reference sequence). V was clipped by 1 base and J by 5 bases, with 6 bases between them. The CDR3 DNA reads TGTGCCAGTAGTATAGGTCCGAACAATGAGCAGTTCTTC. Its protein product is CASSIGPNNEQFF.

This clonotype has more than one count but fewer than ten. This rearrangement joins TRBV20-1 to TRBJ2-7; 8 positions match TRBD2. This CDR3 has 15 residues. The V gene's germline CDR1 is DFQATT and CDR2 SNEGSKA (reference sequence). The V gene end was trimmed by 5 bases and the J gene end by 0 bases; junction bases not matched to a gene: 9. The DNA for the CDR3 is TGCAGTGCTGACCTTGGGCGGGGGGTCTCCTACGAGCAGTACTTC. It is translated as CSADLGRGVSYEQYF.